The rows below give T cell receptor beta chains drawn from one sample of a study of shared clonotypes between healthy human individuals. Sequenced by immunoSEQ multiplex PCR; TCRdb stores in-frame clones only, minus some. There are about 490,000 clones in the sample; around 79% occur only once, and about 12% lies in the top ten. The source material was PBMCs. These receptors originate from a woman aged 40 to 49 in good health. Some clones in this sample may be carry-over from other donors' samples. The CDR3 runs from the conserved cysteine through the conserved F or W. Fields, in order: CDR3 length, V gene, J gene, D gene, clone size, CDR3 protein, CDR3 DNA. A D gene is named only where the DNA matches it firmly. Not every row has a clone size; where given, it reads once, few, many or a size class.

len: 15
v_gene: TRBV5-4
j_gene: TRBJ2-1
d_gene: TRBD1
abundance: NA
CDR3aa: CASSLEQGARNEQFF
CDR3nt: TGTGCCAGCAGCTTGGAACAGGGGGCGAGAAATGAGCAGTTCTTC

len: 13
v_gene: TRBV25-1
j_gene: TRBJ2-7
d_gene: NA
abundance: NA
CDR3aa: CASRSGNIDEQYF
CDR3nt: TGTGCCAGCCGGTCAGGGAATATCGACGAGCAGTACTTC

len: 15
v_gene: TRBV6-5
j_gene: TRBJ2-2
d_gene: NA
abundance: NA
CDR3aa: CASSSLDSVSGELFF
CDR3nt: TGTGCCAGCAGTTCTCTAGACAGTGTCAGCGGGGAGCTGTTTTTT

len: 14
v_gene: TRBV7-3
j_gene: TRBJ2-7
d_gene: NA
abundance: NA
CDR3aa: CASSPDRNSYEQYF
CDR3nt: TGTGCCAGCAGCCCCGACAGGAACTCCTACGAGCAGTACTTC

len: 13
v_gene: TRBV28
j_gene: TRBJ2-1
d_gene: TRBD2
abundance: NA
CDR3aa: CASSIGLVNEQFF
CDR3nt: TGTGCCAGCAGTATCGGACTAGTCAATGAGCAGTTCTTC

len: 11
v_gene: TRBV30
j_gene: TRBJ2-7
d_gene: NA
abundance: NA
CDR3aa: CAWRDSYEQYF
CDR3nt: TGTGCCTGGAGGGACTCCTACGAGCAGTACTTC

len: 15
v_gene: TRBV4-3
j_gene: TRBJ1-2
d_gene: NA
abundance: NA
CDR3aa: CASSQAEGRGYGYTF
CDR3nt: TGCGCCAGCAGCCAAGCCGAAGGGCGTGGGTATGGCTACACCTTC

len: 17
v_gene: TRBV5-8
j_gene: TRBJ2-1
d_gene: TRBD2
abundance: NA
CDR3aa: CATDPGLAGGIYNEQFF
CDR3nt: TGTGCCACCGATCCGGGACTAGCGGGAGGTATCTACAATGAGCAGTTCTTC

len: 15
v_gene: TRBV6-1
j_gene: TRBJ2-3
d_gene: NA
abundance: NA
CDR3aa: CASSVGRGGTDTQYF
CDR3nt: TGTGCCAGCAGTGTAGGGAGGGGGGGCACAGATACGCAGTATTTT

len: 14
v_gene: TRBV4-2
j_gene: TRBJ2-3
d_gene: NA
abundance: few
CDR3aa: CASSQDPSGTKKYF
CDR3nt: TGTGCCAGCAGCCAAGATCCGAGTGGGACAAAGAAGTATTTT

len: 15
v_gene: TRBV9
j_gene: TRBJ2-7
d_gene: TRBD2
abundance: NA
CDR3aa: CASSVAAGVQYEQYF
CDR3nt: TGTGCCAGCAGCGTAGCTGCGGGGGTTCAATACGAGCAGTACTTC

len: 14
v_gene: TRBV7-9
j_gene: TRBJ2-3
d_gene: TRBD2
abundance: NA
CDR3aa: CASSQGIAGDTQYF
CDR3nt: TGTGCCAGCAGCCAGGGAATAGCGGGAGATACGCAGTATTTT

len: 14
v_gene: TRBV4-2
j_gene: TRBJ2-2
d_gene: NA
abundance: NA
CDR3aa: CASSLLIGPGELFF
CDR3nt: TGTGCCAGCAGCCTACTTATAGGTCCCGGGGAGCTGTTTTTT

len: 17
v_gene: TRBV27
j_gene: TRBJ1-2
d_gene: TRBD1
abundance: NA
CDR3aa: CASSLSAAGQRRGGYTF
CDR3nt: TGTGCCAGCAGTTTATCTGCAGCGGGACAGAGGAGGGGCGGCTACACCTTC

len: 13
v_gene: TRBV5-1
j_gene: TRBJ2-7
d_gene: TRBD2
abundance: once
CDR3aa: CASRRTSGYEQYF
CDR3nt: TGCGCCAGCAGGCGGACTAGCGGCTACGAGCAGTACTTC

len: 16
v_gene: TRBV11-2
j_gene: TRBJ2-1
d_gene: NA
abundance: NA
CDR3aa: CASSLPGQTPYNEQFF
CDR3nt: TGTGCCAGCAGCTTGCCCGGACAGACTCCCTACAATGAGCAGTTCTTC

len: 13
v_gene: TRBV7-3
j_gene: TRBJ2-1
d_gene: NA
abundance: NA
CDR3aa: CASSLTKDNEQFF
CDR3nt: TGTGCCAGCAGCTTAACGAAGGACAATGAGCAGTTCTTC

len: 13
v_gene: TRBV27
j_gene: TRBJ2-1
d_gene: NA
abundance: NA
CDR3aa: CASSPLTYNEQFF
CDR3nt: TGTGCCAGCAGCCCGCTGACCTACAATGAGCAGTTCTTC

len: 15
v_gene: TRBV7-2
j_gene: TRBJ1-4
d_gene: NA
abundance: NA
CDR3aa: CASSLASATNEKLFF
CDR3nt: TGTGCCAGCAGCTTAGCTTCCGCAACTAATGAAAAACTGTTTTTT

len: 13
v_gene: TRBV6-5
j_gene: TRBJ2-7
d_gene: NA
abundance: NA
CDR3aa: CASSYNRQYEQYF
CDR3nt: TGTGCCAGCAGTTACAACAGACAGTACGAGCAGTACTTC

len: 13
v_gene: TRBV6-5
j_gene: TRBJ1-1
d_gene: NA
abundance: NA
CDR3aa: CASSWIKNTEAFF
CDR3nt: TGTGCCAGCAGTTGGATCAAGAACACTGAAGCTTTCTTT

len: 17
v_gene: TRBV9
j_gene: TRBJ2-1
d_gene: TRBD2
abundance: NA
CDR3aa: CASSVDGTSGSGSEQFF
CDR3nt: TGTGCCAGCAGCGTAGATGGGACTAGCGGGAGTGGCTCTGAGCAGTTCTTC

len: 12
v_gene: TRBV6-4
j_gene: TRBJ1-2
d_gene: NA
abundance: NA
CDR3aa: CASSYRRQGYTF
CDR3nt: TGTGCCAGCAGCTACAGGAGGCAGGGCTACACCTTC

len: 16
v_gene: TRBV18
j_gene: TRBJ2-2
d_gene: NA
abundance: NA
CDR3aa: CASSPPRGWNTGELFF
CDR3nt: TGTGCCAGCTCACCACCGAGGGGCTGGAACACCGGGGAGCTGTTTTTT

len: 14
v_gene: TRBV7-2
j_gene: TRBJ2-1
d_gene: NA
abundance: few
CDR3aa: CASSVTGISNEQFF
CDR3nt: TGTGCCAGCAGCGTCACCGGGATCAGCAATGAGCAGTTCTTC

len: 13
v_gene: TRBV5-4
j_gene: TRBJ1-2
d_gene: TRBD1
abundance: few
CDR3aa: CASSAGTVYGYTF
CDR3nt: TGTGCCAGCAGCGCCGGGACAGTCTATGGCTACACCTTC

len: 15
v_gene: TRBV6-5
j_gene: TRBJ2-7
d_gene: TRBD2
abundance: NA
CDR3aa: CASSSRLAGAYEQYF
CDR3nt: TGTGCCAGCAGTTCCCGACTAGCGGGGGCCTACGAGCAGTACTTC

len: 14
v_gene: TRBV2
j_gene: TRBJ2-5
d_gene: TRBD2
abundance: NA
CDR3aa: CASRTSGGEGTQYF
CDR3nt: TGTGCCAGCAGGACTAGCGGGGGTGAGGGGACCCAGTACTTC

len: 16
v_gene: TRBV7-2
j_gene: TRBJ1-1
d_gene: NA
abundance: NA
CDR3aa: CASSLSAGRSNTEAFF
CDR3nt: TGTGCCAGCAGCTTAAGTGCGGGCAGATCGAACACTGAAGCTTTCTTT

len: 15
v_gene: TRBV10-2
j_gene: TRBJ2-3
d_gene: NA
abundance: NA
CDR3aa: CASSEQSFSTDTQYF
CDR3nt: TGCGCCAGCAGTGAGCAGAGTTTTAGCACAGATACGCAGTATTTT

len: 13
v_gene: TRBV2
j_gene: TRBJ1-5
d_gene: TRBD1
abundance: few
CDR3aa: CATHRGGNQPQHF
CDR3nt: TGTGCCACCCACAGGGGAGGCAATCAGCCCCAGCATTTT